Listed below are T cell receptor beta chains from one sample, sequenced in a study of cytomegalovirus exposure and HLA in healthy donors. Clones were read by immunoSEQ multiplex PCR, and TCRdb kept only the in-frame ones, dropping some. This sample has 150,000 to 200,000 clones, with roughly 80% found just once. The material sequenced was PBMCs. The receptors here all came from a male donor in good health and CMV-seropositive. Each CDR3 is given without its conserved first and last residue. Each record gives: V gene, J gene, clone size, CDR3 protein. Clone size, where shown, is once, few, many, or a class for clones that have expanded.

>TRBV9|TRBJ2-1|.
ASSALGQGRNNEQF
>TRBV29-1|TRBJ2-3|once
SGTSTDTQY
>TRBV5-1|TRBJ1-3|.
ASSQATGTSGNTIY
>TRBV18|TRBJ1-1|.
ASSPGAGNTEAF
>TRBV6-5|TRBJ1-4|once
ASSSDRLAGEKLF
>TRBV28|TRBJ1-1|.
ARWTGANTEAF
>TRBV28|TRBJ1-1|.
ASSPRTVFPEAF
>TRBV5-1|TRBJ2-7|few
ASSLGDSPSYEQY
>TRBV19|TRBJ2-6|.
ASRKASGANGLT
>TRBV19|TRBJ1-2|.
ASSIKTSGYT
>TRBV9|TRBJ2-1|.
ASSARASGVNEQF
>TRBV13|TRBJ2-1|.
ASRRGSGSYNEQF
>TRBV6-1|TRBJ2-7|.
ASGLAGEGSYEQY
>TRBV19|TRBJ1-1|.
ASTTAQGATEAF
>TRBV28|TRBJ2-7|few
ASRNRDISSYEQY
>TRBV19|.|.
ASTTGISYEQY
>TRBV19|TRBJ1-1|.
ASSWGTVNTEAF
>TRBV5-4|TRBJ2-3|.
ASSATPGQGTDTQY
>TRBV28|TRBJ2-7|few
ASRRDRGFGYEQY
>TRBV7-8|TRBJ2-3|once
ASSLLVRTDTQY
>TRBV4-3|TRBJ2-7|few
ASSPGRGTYEQY
>TRBV6-5|TRBJ2-7|.
ASSLDRYEQY
>TRBV14|TRBJ2-7|.
ASSFGTSGTYEQY
>TRBV7-7|TRBJ1-1|.
ASSLTGGTEAF
>TRBV7-9|TRBJ2-5|.
ASSPSGGAAQETQY
>TRBV27|TRBJ1-5|.
ASSWAGNSNQPQH
>TRBV15|TRBJ2-7|few
ATSPHRAYEQY
>TRBV28|TRBJ1-4|.
AIGWTGGNEKLF
>TRBV7-2|TRBJ2-1|.
ASSLMLGNEQF
>TRBV5-1|TRBJ1-2|.
ASRPDQGNYGYT
>TRBV19|TRBJ1-5|.
ASSTITKGTVNQPQH
>TRBV11-2|TRBJ1-4|.
ASSSSVTGEKLF
>TRBV11-1|TRBJ2-7|.
ASSPKTGTGVAEQY
>TRBV14|TRBJ2-1|.
ASSQLDEQF
>TRBV30|TRBJ1-2|.
AWSVENYGYT
>TRBV6-6|TRBJ1-2|few
ASSYSGTGANYGYT
>TRBV27|TRBJ2-5|.
ASSLSSRQETQY
>TRBV6-5|TRBJ2-1|.
ASRATGNEQF
>TRBV4-1|TRBJ1-4|.
ASSHPDRTWEKLF